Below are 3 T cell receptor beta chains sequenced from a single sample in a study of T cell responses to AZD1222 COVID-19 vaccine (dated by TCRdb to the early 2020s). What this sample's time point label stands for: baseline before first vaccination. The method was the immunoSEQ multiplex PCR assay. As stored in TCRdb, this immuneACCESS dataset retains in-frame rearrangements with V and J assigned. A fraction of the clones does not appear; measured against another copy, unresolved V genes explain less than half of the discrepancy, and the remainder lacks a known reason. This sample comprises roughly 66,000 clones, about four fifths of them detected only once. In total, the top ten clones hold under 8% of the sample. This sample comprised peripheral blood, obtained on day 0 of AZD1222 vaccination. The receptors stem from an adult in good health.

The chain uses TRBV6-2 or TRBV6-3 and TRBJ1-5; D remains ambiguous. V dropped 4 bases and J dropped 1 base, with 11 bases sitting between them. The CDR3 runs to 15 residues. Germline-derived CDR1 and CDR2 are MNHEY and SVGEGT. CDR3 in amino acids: CASSSPGRSNQPQHF. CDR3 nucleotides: TGTGCCAGCAGTTCTCCCGGGAGAAGCAATCAGCCCCAGCATTTT.

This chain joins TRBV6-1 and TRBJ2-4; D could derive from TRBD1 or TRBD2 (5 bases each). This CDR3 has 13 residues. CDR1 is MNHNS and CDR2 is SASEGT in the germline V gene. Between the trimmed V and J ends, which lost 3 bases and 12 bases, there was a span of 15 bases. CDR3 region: CASSDRDATGQYF. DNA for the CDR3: TGTGCCAGCAGTGACCGGGACGCCACGGGTCAGTACTTC.

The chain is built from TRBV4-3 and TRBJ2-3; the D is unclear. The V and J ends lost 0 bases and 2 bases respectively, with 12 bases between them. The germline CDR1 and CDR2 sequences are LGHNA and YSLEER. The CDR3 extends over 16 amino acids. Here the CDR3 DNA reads TGCGCCAGCAGCCAAGATTCATCGGTTCCCACAGATACGCAGTATTTT. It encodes CASSQDSSVPTDTQYF.